This TCR beta chain originates from a study of T-cell reconstitution after alpha-beta-depleted transplantation in children. The authors prepared the TCRbeta library with unique molecular identifiers. TCRdb re-analysed the PCR reads in MiXCR, keeping a single row per CDR3 protein. The data show about 500,000 distinct CDR3 sequences, around a third seen once. CDR3 length: 13 amino acids. V lost 3 bases and J lost 7, with 10 bases in between. The sequence was obtained from a human donor who donated a stem cell graft to a child with aplastic anemia. The source was PBMCs from the stem cell graft donor, collected from the stem cell graft. J is TRBJ1-5 and V is TRBV12-3 or TRBV12-4; D call uncertain. In nucleotides, the CDR3 is TGTGCCAGCAGTTTTAGGTTCGACCAGCCCCAGCATTTT. It translates to CASSFRFDQPQHF.